This TCR beta chain came from a study of cytomegalovirus exposure and HLA in healthy donors. Points from the study as a whole: Cytomegalovirus status was reportedly diagnosed by the classifier with high specificity and sensitivity. The authors enumerated over 150 TCR beta chains as linked to cytomegalovirus. Rarity marked most TCR sequences, yet some public TCRs occurred in many donors.

On this clone: Its antigen is unidentified.

A roughly 120-subject validation cohort, separate from the roughly 670-subject first cohort, supplied the donors. Measured with immunoSEQ multiplex PCR; TCRdb has only the in-frame clones, and not every one. Of some 170,000 clones in the sample, around 85% were seen once. This CDR3 is built from 15 residues. With 5 bases removed from V and 3 bases from J, the gap between germline ends came to 16 bases. From germline, CDR1 is KGHSH and CDR2 LQKENI. The genes are TRBV18 and TRBJ1-2; D not resolved. The material sequenced was PBMCs. This sequence originates from a man aged 25-45 years in good health and CMV-seropositive. The CDR3 nucleotides are TGTGCCAGCTCAGACCCGCGGGAGGGAGACTATGGCTACACCTTC. This codes for CASSDPREGDYGYTF.